The 10 T cell receptor beta chains below were found in one sample sequenced in a study of cytomegalovirus exposure and HLA in healthy donors. The PCR used 60 Vbeta and 13 Jbeta primers. The table came from immunoSEQ multiplex PCR; TCRdb's copy has only in-frame clones and leaves some out. This table holds about 120,000 clones, approximately 76% found once. The sequencing input was PBMCs. The receptors derive from a man aged 55 to 70 in good health and CMV-seropositive.

The rearrangement links TRBV28 to TRBJ2-5, with 9 bases matching TRBD2. The length of the CDR3 is 16 residues. CDR1 is MDHEN, CDR2 SYDVKM, per germline. Trimming took 3 bases from V and 0 from J; bases not matched to a gene: 5. This CDR3 is CASSFLAGVYQETQYF. For the CDR3, the DNA is TGTGCCAGCAGTTTCTTAGCGGGAGTGTACCAAGAGACCCAGTACTTC.

This clone came up a few times. A junction boundary mismatches the germline segment, possibly from a read error. V is TRBV28 and J is TRBJ2-5, with no clear D. The CDR3 totals 13 residues. CDR1 and CDR2 (germline): MDHEN, SYDVKM. CDR3 protein: CASRTPTRSSFNF. The DNA of the CDR3 is TGTGCCAGCAGAACTCCCACCCGTTCCTCTTTCAACTTC.

The chain carries TRBV15 and TRBJ2-2, with 8 positions matching TRBD2. V was pared by 5 bases and J by 0 bases, with 2 bases of the junction left unmatched. This CDR3 contains 15 residues. CDR1 LNHNV and CDR2 YYDKDF come from the germline V gene (reference sequence). This CDR3 is CATSRGLANTGELFF. CDR3 in DNA: TGTGCCACCAGCCGGGGACTAGCGAACACCGGGGAGCTGTTTTTT.

The chain joins TRBV7-9 to TRBJ1-2; 8 bases are a match to TRBD1. Germline V gives CDR1 SEHNR, CDR2 FQNEAQ (reference sequence). The CDR3 loop spans 14 amino acids. With V trimmed by 3 bases and J by 4 bases, 4 bases remained unmatched. CDR3 amino acids: CASSFRQGFYGYTF. DNA of the CDR3: TGTGCCAGCAGCTTTCGACAGGGGTTCTATGGCTACACCTTC.

The chain links TRBV11-2 to TRBJ2-1; D gene ambiguous. V dropped 1 base and J dropped 4 bases, with 8 bases sitting between them. CDR1 is SGHAT, CDR2 FQNNGV, per germline. This CDR3 comprises 14 residues. Written as DNA, the CDR3 is TGTGCCAGCAGCTTAGGATCGCGGTACAATGAGCAGTTCTTC. Translating it yields CASSLGSRYNEQFF.

The chain employs TRBV27 and TRBJ2-2, with TRBD1 matching 7 bases. CDR3 length: 16 amino acids. CDR1 is MNHEY and CDR2 is SMNVEV in the germline V gene (reference sequence). The V gene end was trimmed by 6 bases and the J gene end by 0 bases; junction bases not matched to a gene: 7. The CDR3 DNA reads as TGTGCCAGCAGCCGAAGGGACAGAGCGAACACCGGGGAGCTGTTTTTT. Amino acid sequence: CASSRRDRANTGELFF.

The chain joins TRBV2 to TRBJ2-1; 12 bases align to TRBD2. V was pared by 6 bases and J by 4 bases, with 25 bases of the junction left unmatched. Germline lookup yields CDR1 SNHLY and CDR2 FYNNEI. This CDR3 spans 22 amino acids. The CDR3 DNA follows: TGTGCCAGCAGCGGATGGGGAAGGGATGGGACTAGCGGGCTAGGTTTATACAATGAGCAGTTCTTC. Translation: CASSGWGRDGTSGLGLYNEQFF.

The chain recombines TRBV6-5 with TRBJ1-2; D is unresolved. The V end lost 0 bases, the J end lost 6 bases, and 11 bases lay between the germline ends. The CDR3 totals 14 residues. From germline, CDR1 is MNHEY and CDR2 SVGAGI. In nucleotides, the CDR3 is TGTGCCAGCAGTTACTCCTCCTCGAGGGATGGCTACACCTTC. It codes for CASSYSSSRDGYTF.

The chain couples TRBV10-1 to TRBJ2-3; possible D gene TRBD2, 6 bases. Germline-derived CDR1 and CDR2 are WNHNN and SYGVQD (reference sequence). This CDR3 region has 13 residues. V was clipped by 4 bases and J by 1 base, with 6 bases between them. CDR3 DNA sequence: TGCGCCAGCAGTGCTAGCGGCACAGATACGCAGTATTTT. This gives the protein CASSASGTDTQYF.

This clone has only one observation. This chain uses TRBV20-1 with TRBJ1-2, with a possible D match to TRBD1 (5 bases). Germline values: CDR1 DFQATT, CDR2 SNEGSKA (reference sequence). The CDR3 consists of 11 residues. Trimming took off 5 bases at V and 2 bases at J, with 6 bases between the two ends. The CDR3 spells CSAGGNYGYTF. The DNA for the CDR3 is TGCAGTGCTGGGGGGAACTATGGCTACACCTTC.